What follows are 18 T cell receptor beta chains derived from one specimen sequenced in a study of T-cell reconstitution after alpha-beta-depleted transplantation in children. Unique molecular identifiers were incorporated into the prepared TCRbeta library. TCRdb reprocessed the PCR reads via MiXCR and lists one record per CDR3 protein. Of 350,000 to 500,000 distinct CDR3 sequences listed, 43% are singletons. This sample comprised PBMCs, obtained before TCRalphabeta/CD19-depleted stem cell transplant. These receptors came from a girl aged 2-9 years with aplastic anemia, due to receive a stem cell transplant.

The J gene is TRBJ2-7, the V gene TRBV10-1, with D hard to call. This CDR3 region has 12 residues. Germline V gene lookup returns CDR1 WNHNN and CDR2 SYGVQD (reference sequence). Trimming removed 0 bases at V and 12 bases at J, with 12 bases between. The DNA for the CDR3 is TGCGCCAGCAGTGAGTCTTCGGAAGCACGGTACTTC. Protein sequence: CASSESSEARYF.

The rearrangement uses TRBV20-1 and TRBJ2-5; 10 nucleotides line up with TRBD1. The trim removed 5 bases at V and 1 base at J, leaving 7 bases unmatched. From germline, CDR1 is DFQATT and CDR2 SNEGSKA (reference sequence). The CDR3 spans 15 residues. CDR3 DNA sequence: TGCAGTGCTTCCGGGACAGGGGCTTCCCAAGAGACCCAGTACTTC. Encoded protein: CSASGTGASQETQYF.

This clonotype was observed many times. The chain has TRBV7-2 and TRBJ2-7, with TRBD2 matching 14 bases. V lost 5 bases to trimming and J lost 6 bases; unmatched junction nucleotides: 9. The CDR3 is 16 amino acids. CDR1 and CDR2 from the germline V gene are SGHTA and FQGNSA. The CDR3 nucleotides are TGTGCCAGCAGCACCCCGGGACTAGCGGGAGTTGCCGAGCAGTACTTC. This translates into CASSTPGLAGVAEQYF.

J is TRBJ2-1 and V is TRBV27; D is undetermined. This CDR3 contains 13 residues. The germline V and J ends were trimmed by 3 bases and 6 bases, with 9 bases remaining between them. Germline CDR1 reads MNHEY; CDR2 reads SMNVEV (reference sequence). CDR3 in DNA: TGTGCCAGCAGTTTCTCAGCCTTCAATGAGCAGTTCTTC. Amino acids: CASSFSAFNEQFF.

On this clonotype: At one of its ends the junction is not consistent with the germline gene, which may arise from a read error. CDR3 DNA sequence: TGCAGCGTATCCCACCGGTCCCAAGAGACCCACTACTTC. Protein sequence: CSVSHRSQETHYF. The chain employs TRBV29-1 and TRBJ2-5; D gene unclear. The V gene's germline CDR1 is SQVTM and CDR2 ANQGSEA. The CDR3 runs 13 residues.

This chain uses TRBV29-1 with TRBJ2-5; the match to TRBD1 covers 8 bases. Germline V gene lookup returns CDR1 SQVTM and CDR2 ANQGSEA. The CDR3 totals 16 residues. V lost 2 bases and J lost 4; bases outside the gene matches: 12. The CDR3 reads CSVETDWAGGRETQYF. The CDR3 DNA sequence: TGCAGCGTTGAAACGGACTGGGCAGGGGGCCGAGAGACCCAGTACTTC.

This clonotype was detected only a few times. The gene calls are TRBV20-1 and TRBJ2-1; D ambiguous. The germline gives CDR1 DFQATT, CDR2 SNEGSKA (reference sequence). Trimming cost V 4 bases and J 8 bases, with 15 bases left between them. The CDR3 is made up of 13 amino acids. Here the CDR3 DNA reads TGCAGTGCTACAGAACTACAGTACGATGAGCAGTTCTTC. Amino acid sequence: CSATELQYDEQFF.

This chain joins TRBV9 and TRBJ2-2, with unresolved D. V lost 1 base to trimming and J lost 4 bases, with 11 bases between them. Germline loops: CDR1 SGDLS, CDR2 YYNGEE. There are 15 residues in the CDR3. The CDR3 sequence is CASSVPPDGTGELFF. DNA of the CDR3: TGTGCCAGCAGCGTACCGCCCGACGGCACCGGGGAGCTGTTTTTT.

The V and J genes are TRBV20-1 and TRBJ2-5; TRBD2 aligns across 10 bases. The CDR3 loop spans 13 amino acids. The germline V gene has CDR1 DFQATT and CDR2 SNEGSKA (reference sequence). V lost 6 bases to trimming and J lost 2 bases; unmatched junction nucleotides: 3. The CDR3 is CSAQAGGQETQYF. The CDR3 nucleotides are TGCAGTGCCCAAGCGGGGGGGCAAGAGACCCAGTACTTC.

About this clonotype itself: This may stem from a read error, because a much larger clone lies one nucleotide away. The chain joins TRBV5-1 to TRBJ2-7; 10 positions agree with TRBD1. Germline trimming cut 4 bases from V and 6 bases from J; bases unmatched to any gene: 13. This CDR3 has 16 amino acids. Germline V gene sequence: CDR1 SGHRS, CDR2 YFSETQ. CDR3 protein: CASSLSVWGQGSEQYF. CDR3 coding DNA: TGCGCCAGCAGCCTGTCCGTCTGGGGACAGGGGTCCGAGCAGTACTTC.

The chain recombines TRBV18 with TRBJ2-1, with 8 bases matching TRBD1. Germline CDR1 and CDR2: KGHSH and LQKENI. V lost 6 bases and J lost 5; bases outside the gene matches: 12. The CDR3 is 16 residues long. The CDR3 sequence: CASSSQGAPTNNEQFF. CDR3 nucleotides: TGTGCCAGCTCTTCTCAGGGGGCGCCTACGAACAATGAGCAGTTCTTC.

Regarding this clonotype: A read error is possible here, since a much larger clone lies one base away. This chain links TRBV4-2 with TRBJ2-3; TRBD1 matches at 9 bases. Germline values: CDR1 LGHNA, CDR2 YNFKEQ. The CDR3 is 15 amino acids. The CDR3 here is CASSPRQGGTDTHYF. CDR3 nucleotides: TGTGCCAGCAGCCCAAGACAGGGGGGGACAGATACGCATTATTTT.

The rearrangement uses TRBV18 and TRBJ1-1, with 7 bases lining up with TRBD1. Trimming cost V 4 bases and J 5 bases; bases outside gene matches: 10. Germline CDR1 KGHSH, CDR2 LQKENI. The CDR3 is made up of 15 amino acids. CDR3 nucleotide sequence: TGTGCCAGCTCACAGGGGGCGGGGGATTGGACTGAAGCTTTCTTT. Residues: CASSQGAGDWTEAFF.

This clonotype was seen more than once but under ten times. The chain couples TRBV7-3 to TRBJ2-3, with a weak D call TRBD2 (5 bases). Between the trimmed V and J ends, which lost 5 bases and 6 bases, there was a span of 12 bases. The CDR3 has 13 residues. CDR1 is SGHTA and CDR2 is FQGTGA in the germline V gene. The CDR3 sequence is CASSPGLLDTQYF. The CDR3 DNA sequence: TGTGCCAGCAGCCCCGGACTTCTCGATACGCAGTATTTT.

The rearrangement joins TRBV12-3 or TRBV12-4 to TRBJ2-2; the D is unclear. The CDR3 contains 16 residues. The germline V and J ends were trimmed by 6 bases and 5 bases, with 19 bases remaining between them. CDR3 sequence (DNA): TGTGCCAGCAGCCTTCCTAACCTAGGGTTTACCGGGGAGCTGTTTTTT. As protein: CASSLPNLGFTGELFF.

This clonotype has just a few counts. The V and J genes are TRBV30 and TRBJ2-2, with 11 bases that match TRBD2. J gave up 4 bases and V 2 bases, and 9 bases lay outside the gene matches. The length of the CDR3 is 17 residues. Germline V gene lookup returns CDR1 GTSNPN and CDR2 SVGIG (reference sequence). CDR3 sequence: CAWSRVSGRAVTGELFF. The CDR3 bases are TGTGCCTGGAGTAGGGTTAGCGGGAGGGCCGTCACCGGGGAGCTGTTTTTT. The variable domain in full, completed from reference TRBV30 and TRBJ2-2, reads SQTIHQWPATLVQPVGSPLSLECTVEGTSNPNLYWYRQAAGRGLQLLFYSVGIGQISSEVPQNLSASRPQDRQFILSSKKLLLSDSGFYLCAWSRVSGRAVTGELFFGEGSRLTVL.

By sample fraction, this clonotype is medium-sized. The CDR3 is CASSQGGTGLGGELFF. The CDR3, as DNA: TGCGCCAGCAGCCAAGGAGGGACAGGGCTCGGCGGGGAGCTGTTTTTT. J is TRBJ2-2 and V is TRBV4-1, with 9 nucleotides matching TRBD1. The germline V gene encodes CDR1 MGHRA and CDR2 YSYEKL. The CDR3 totals 16 residues. V was clipped by 1 base and J by 7 bases; unmatched bases: 7.

This clonotype was counted between two and nine times. The rearrangement uses TRBV20-1 and TRBJ2-1; 11 nucleotides agree with TRBD2. The CDR3 runs 16 residues. CDR1 is DFQATT, CDR2 SNEGSKA, per germline (reference sequence). The ends lost 4 bases at V and 0 bases at J; junction bases unmatched: 5. The CDR3 spells CSAKTTSGSSYNEQFF. The CDR3 nucleotides are TGCAGTGCTAAGACCACTAGCGGGAGCTCCTACAATGAGCAGTTCTTC.